Shown below are 27 T cell receptor beta chains from a single sample sequenced in a study of blood T cells in healthy people across ages. A second about 6 to 11 cycle PCR used barcoded and J-beta primers. TCRdb recomputed calls from the 5' RACE reads with MiXCR, one row per CDR3 protein. The repertoire holds some 860,000 distinct CDR3 sequences, with roughly 50% as singletons. The sequenced material came from blood. The receptors derive from a man in his forties in good health.

V gene TRBV6-6 combines with J gene TRBJ1-5; 7 bases are shared with TRBD1. The germline CDR1 and CDR2 sequences are MNHNY and SVGAGI (reference sequence). J was trimmed by 5 bases and V by 2 bases; bases with no gene match: 6. The CDR3 consists of 15 residues. CDR3 coding DNA: TGTGCCAGCAGTTACCCTGACAGGGCTTATCAGCCCCAGCATTTT. Translating gives CASSYPDRAYQPQHF.

This clonotype was seen a few times. This chain connects TRBV7-2 to TRBJ1-5; possible D gene TRBD1, 5 bases. The germline CDR1 and CDR2 sequences are SGHTA and FQGNSA. CDR3 length: 15 amino acids. V gave up 5 bases and J gave up 6 bases, with 17 bases separating them. This chain's CDR3 is CASSLTQGLSQPQHF. The CDR3 DNA follows: TGTGCCAGCAGCCTTACTCAGGGTCTGAGTCAGCCCCAGCATTTT.

The V and J genes are TRBV28 and TRBJ1-5; D is uncertain. Trimming left V 7 bases short and J 2 bases short, with 12 bases between. CDR3 size: 14 residues. Germline assignment: CDR1 MDHEN and CDR2 SYDVKM. CDR3 loop: CASTRLSRNQPQHF. The CDR3 coding sequence is TGTGCCAGCACACGGCTATCGCGCAATCAGCCCCAGCATTTT.

This chain connects TRBV20-1 to TRBJ2-5; tentatively, D is TRBD1 or TRBD2 (5 bases each). Matching the DNA end better, TRBJ2-7 makes the J call doubtful. CDR3 length: 15 amino acids. Germline V lookup: CDR1 DFQATT, CDR2 SNEGSKA (reference sequence). The CDR3 region is CSARDVGRPGYEQYF. In DNA form, the CDR3 reads TGCAGTGCTAGAGATGTGGGACGCCCCGGTTACGAGCAGTACTTC.

This chain connects TRBV29-1 to TRBJ1-5; D not certain. CDR1 SQVTM and CDR2 ANQGSEA come from the germline V gene. This CDR3 comprises 14 residues. V lost 6 bases and J lost 6, with 18 bases in between. CDR3 in amino acids: CSVATGGMGQPQHF. The DNA for the CDR3 is TGCAGCGTAGCCACGGGCGGCATGGGTCAGCCCCAGCATTTT.

The rearrangement uses TRBV6-5 and TRBJ1-6; D uncertain. The germline gives CDR1 MNHEY, CDR2 SVGAGI. V lost 6 bases and J 15 bases, leaving 21 bases between the germline ends. This CDR3 has 14 amino acids. CDR3 sequence (DNA): TGTGCCAGCAGAACCGTGACCCACTCCGATGACCTCCACTTT. The encoded protein is CASRTVTHSDDLHF.

The V gene is TRBV12-3 or TRBV12-4, the J gene TRBJ2-1; 13 positions match TRBD2. The last part of the DNA fits TRBJ2-7 better; the J call may be wrong. The CDR3 extends over 19 amino acids. CDR3 loop: CASSSYARTSGGNYNEQYF. CDR3 coding DNA: TGTGCCAGCAGTTCCTATGCCCGGACTAGCGGGGGTAACTACAATGAGCAGTACTTC.

The table lists this clonotype with a count of one. The chain has TRBV4-3 and TRBJ2-4; D is unclear. Looked up from germline, CDR1 is LGHNA and CDR2 is YSLEER. CDR3 length: 16 residues. Trimming cost V 0 bases and J 7 bases, with 16 bases left between them. Here the CDR3 reads CASSQEEVRPMNIQYF. The CDR3 nucleotides read TGCGCCAGCAGCCAAGAGGAAGTGAGACCGATGAACATTCAGTACTTC.

The chain employs TRBV14 and TRBJ2-5; D gene unclear. The CDR3 covers 17 residues. Germline CDR1 SGHDN, CDR2 FVKESK. V was cut by 1 base and J by 2 bases, with 17 bases left in between. DNA of the CDR3: TGTGCCAGCAGCCAAGGGAGCCTCCGGCTGACACAAGAGACCCAGTACTTC. Translating it yields CASSQGSLRLTQETQYF.

This clonotype was recorded many times. The chain employs TRBV20-1 and TRBJ2-2, with D perhaps TRBD2 (6 bases). The V end was cut by 2 bases, the J end by 1 base, with 11 bases between. In germline, CDR1 is DFQATT, CDR2 SNEGSKA (reference sequence). This CDR3 spans 15 amino acids. As DNA, the CDR3 is TGCAGTGCTAGACCCCCGCGGGGGAACACCGGGGAGCTGTTTTTT. This codes for CSARPPRGNTGELFF.

The rearrangement uses TRBV28 and TRBJ2-3; 9 bases align to TRBD2. The germline CDR1 and CDR2 sequences are MDHEN and SYDVKM. There are 17 residues in the CDR3. V trimming: 5 bases; J trimming: 1 base; junction bases outside the gene matches: 10. CDR3 nucleotide sequence: TGTGCCAGCAGTCTACTAGGCGGGGGGGCCGGCACAGATACGCAGTATTTT. It is translated as CASSLLGGGAGTDTQYF.

The J gene is TRBJ1-6, the V gene TRBV11-3, with D possibly being TRBD1 (6 bases). This CDR3 contains 15 residues. With 5 bases removed from V and 5 bases from J, the gap between germline ends came to 13 bases. CDR1 is SGHNT, CDR2 YENEEA, per germline. The CDR3 is CASSAPDRHNSPLHF. In DNA, the CDR3 is TGTGCCAGCAGCGCGCCGGACAGACATAATTCACCCCTCCACTTT.

The chain uses TRBV24-1 and TRBJ2-4; D unclear. V was pared by 3 bases and J by 6 bases, with 11 bases between. CDR3 size: 14 residues. CDR1 and CDR2 (germline): KGHDR, SFDVKD. CDR3 residues: CATSDMNLGNIQYF. The CDR3, as DNA: TGTGCCACCAGTGATATGAATTTAGGAAACATTCAGTACTTC.

The chain employs TRBV7-9 and TRBJ1-1; 8 bases map to TRBD1. The trim removed 1 base at V and 2 bases at J, leaving 12 bases unmatched. This CDR3 spans 18 amino acids. Germline V CDR1 and CDR2: SEHNR, FQNEAQ (reference sequence). The CDR3 DNA reads TGTGCCAGCAGCTTAGTACGGGGTTTGGGACAGGCAAACACTGAAGCTTTCTTT. This sequence encodes CASSLVRGLGQANTEAFF.

CDR3 sequence: CASSPPRNDNEQFF. CDR3 nucleotide sequence: TGTGCCAGCAGCCCCCCTAGGAATGATAATGAGCAGTTCTTC. V and J are TRBV7-9 and TRBJ2-1; D is undetermined. The CDR3 totals 14 residues. In germline, CDR1 is SEHNR, CDR2 FQNEAQ (reference sequence). The V gene lost 5 bases and the J gene lost 7 bases, with 15 bases spanning the gap.

This clonotype showed up just a few times. The chain links TRBV5-1 to TRBJ2-7; weak D call: TRBD2 (6 bases). Trimming left V 1 base short and J 3 bases short, with 20 bases between. The CDR3 consists of 17 residues. Germline V gives CDR1 SGHRS, CDR2 YFSETQ. The DNA of the CDR3 is TGCGCCAGCAGCTTGACTTACGAGGCTAGCGCCTACTACGAGCAGTACTTC. Translation gives CASSLTYEASAYYEQYF. The full variable domain, with the rest looked up from reference TRBV5-1 and TRBJ2-7, is KAGVTQTPRYLIKTRGQQVTLSCSPISGHRSVSWYQQTPGQGLQFLFEYFSETQRNKGNFPGRFSGRQFSNSRSEMNVSTLELGDSALYLCASSLTYEASAYYEQYFGPGTRLTVT.

The J gene is TRBJ2-3, the V gene TRBV20-1; TRBD2 matches 7 bases. V shed 6 bases, J shed 5 bases, and the junction held 5 bases outside the gene matches. Germline CDR1 reads DFQATT; CDR2 reads SNEGSKA (reference sequence). This CDR3 has 12 residues. CDR3 sequence: CSAKPSGDTQYF. The CDR3 coding sequence is TGCAGTGCCAAACCTAGCGGAGATACGCAGTATTTT.

This chain connects TRBV19 to TRBJ2-3; tentatively, D is TRBD1 (6 bases). CDR1 and CDR2 from the germline V gene are LNHDA and SQIVND (reference sequence). The CDR3 loop spans 14 amino acids. V was clipped by 4 bases and J by 4 bases, with 12 bases between them. The CDR3 region is CASSRQGIADTQYF. CDR3 sequence (DNA): TGTGCCAGTAGTAGGCAGGGGATCGCAGATACGCAGTATTTT.

The sample holds a few counts of this clonotype. The rearrangement links TRBV29-1 to TRBJ2-2, with 7 bases fitting TRBD1. The CDR3 length is 15 residues. V lost 7 bases, J lost 3 bases, and 11 bases stayed unmatched. From germline, CDR1 is SQVTM and CDR2 ANQGSEA. The DNA for the CDR3 is TGCAGCGACCTACAGGGGTTTGAGCACACCGGGGAGCTGTTTTTT. This sequence encodes CSDLQGFEHTGELFF.

This clonotype was seen a single time. The chain is built from TRBV5-1 and TRBJ1-5; D might be TRBD1 (6 bases). Per the germline V gene, CDR1 is SGHRS and CDR2 is YFSETQ. The CDR3 totals 17 residues. V was cut by 4 bases and J by 0 bases, with 17 bases left in between. CDR3 protein: CASSRTGGLDSNQPQHF. In DNA form, the CDR3 reads TGCGCCAGCAGCCGAACGGGGGGGCTAGATAGCAATCAGCCCCAGCATTTT.

The chain employs TRBV5-4 and TRBJ2-7; perhaps TRBD2 as D (6 bases). The DNA matches TRBJ2-5 better at its end, which makes the J call doubtful. The length of the CDR3 is 13 residues. CDR1 is SGHNT and CDR2 is YYREEE in the germline V gene (reference sequence). CDR3 in DNA: TGTGCCAGCAGAAGAGACGGGGGAGAGACCCAGTACTTC. Residues: CASRRDGGETQYF.

The genes are TRBV12-5 and TRBJ2-5; 8 bases map to TRBD2. Germline V gene data show CDR1 as LGHNT and CDR2 as FRNRAP. The CDR3 has 15 amino acids. V was clipped by 1 base and J by 1 base; unmatched bases: 2. The CDR3 spells CASGLDRGGQETQYF. In nucleotides, the CDR3 is TGTGCTAGTGGTTTGGACCGGGGGGGCCAAGAGACCCAGTACTTC.

This chain joins TRBV13 and TRBJ2-5; 8 positions match TRBD2. The germline CDR1 and CDR2 sequences are PRHDT and FYEKMQ (reference sequence). The CDR3 length is 13 residues. J lost 2 bases, V lost 6 bases, and 2 bases had no gene match. The DNA of the CDR3 is TGTGCCAGCAGGACTAGCGCTCAAGAGACCCAGTACTTC. Its translation: CASRTSAQETQYF.

The chain combines TRBV12-3 or TRBV12-4 with TRBJ2-5; D gene uncertain. The length of the CDR3 is 12 residues. With 6 bases removed from V and 4 bases from J, the gap between germline ends came to 9 bases. CDR3: CASRRIGETQYF. CDR3 in DNA: TGTGCCAGCAGGAGAATTGGAGAGACCCAGTACTTC.

The chain carries TRBV20-1 and TRBJ1-5; D may be TRBD1 (6 bases). V was cut by 3 bases and J by 3 bases, with 15 bases left in between. This CDR3 contains 15 residues. Per germline, CDR1 DFQATT and CDR2 SNEGSKA (reference sequence). The CDR3 protein is CSARDSGAVNQPQHF. The CDR3 DNA follows: TGCAGTGCTAGGGACTCGGGGGCGGTCAATCAGCCCCAGCATTTT.

The chain uses TRBV4-2 and TRBJ2-7, with 7 bases aligning to TRBD1. The junction had 1 base not matched to a gene; V was cut back by 2 bases and J by 0 bases. The CDR3 consists of 14 residues. The germline CDR1 and CDR2 sequences are LGHNA and YNFKEQ. As DNA, the CDR3 is TGTGCCAGCAGCCAAAGGGACAGCTCCTACGAGCAGTACTTC. Translated, it gives CASSQRDSSYEQYF.

As for this clonotype: The conserved phenylalanine or tryptophan is not found at the CDR3 terminus, so this likely reflects a read error. The genes are TRBV19 and TRBJ2-3; D may be TRBD2 (5 bases). CDR1 LNHDA and CDR2 SQIVND come from the germline V gene (reference sequence). CDR3 length equals 12 residues. The CDR3 spells CACRVSGDTQYY. In DNA form, the CDR3 reads TGTGCCTGTAGAGTCAGCGGTGATACGCAGTATTAT.